The next 29 T cell receptor beta chains were all read from a single sample in a study of blood T cell repertoires in COVID-19. The data were produced by immunoSEQ multiplex PCR, yet TCRdb's version contains in-frame clones alone and is incomplete. The data show some 39,000 clones, with 90% seen just once and over 5% held by the top ten. Sequencing was performed on peripheral blood. The receptors derive from a human donor in a cohort sampled during active COVID-19.

The rearrangement joins TRBV9 to TRBJ2-5; TRBD2 is a possible D gene (5 bases). Germline V gene data show CDR1 as SGDLS and CDR2 as YYNGEE. V lost 0 bases and J 5 bases, leaving 8 bases between the germline ends. This CDR3 spans 13 amino acids. In nucleotides, the CDR3 is TGTGCCAGCAGCGTAGCTCCGGGGGAGACCCAGTACTTC. Translated: CASSVAPGETQYF.

The chain couples TRBV27 to TRBJ2-7, with D possibly TRBD2 on 5 matching bases. The CDR3 runs 12 residues. The germline V gene has CDR1 MNHEY and CDR2 SMNVEV (reference sequence). The V end was cut by 2 bases, the J end by 4 bases, with 6 bases between. The CDR3 protein is CASSLRGYEQYF. The CDR3 nucleotides are TGTGCCAGCAGTTTACGCGGGTACGAGCAGTACTTC.

The rearrangement links TRBV27 to TRBJ2-7; D perhaps matches TRBD2 (5 bases). There are 13 residues in the CDR3. Trimming removed 2 bases at V and 2 bases at J, with 7 bases between. In germline, CDR1 is MNHEY, CDR2 SMNVEV (reference sequence). The chain's CDR3 is CASSLEGPYEQYF. The CDR3 nucleotides are TGTGCCAGCAGTTTAGAGGGTCCCTACGAGCAGTACTTC.

The genes are TRBV30 and TRBJ1-6, with D unresolved. From germline, CDR1 is GTSNPN and CDR2 SVGIG (reference sequence). Trimming removed 5 bases from V and 7 bases from J, with 6 bases in between. The CDR3 spans 11 residues. CDR3 nucleotides: TGTGCCTGGGGACCGAATTCACCCCTCCACTTT. Its protein product is CAWGPNSPLHF.

The chain employs TRBV5-1 and TRBJ2-5; 9 bases are a match to TRBD2. J lost 0 bases, V lost 0 bases, and 9 bases had no gene match. CDR3 length: 18 residues. The germline gives CDR1 SGHRS, CDR2 YFSETQ. CDR3 loop: CASSLGGGSGGHQETQYF. The CDR3 DNA reads as TGCGCCAGCAGCTTGGGAGGGGGTAGCGGGGGACACCAAGAGACCCAGTACTTC.

The chain employs TRBV7-9 and TRBJ2-3; D might be TRBD1 (5 bases). V was shortened by 1 base and J by 0 bases, with 14 bases between the two germline ends. The CDR3 totals 17 residues. CDR1 and CDR2 (germline): SEHNR, FQNEAQ (reference sequence). CDR3 nucleotide sequence: TGTGCCAGCAGCTTAGGATTGGGGCAGGCTAGCACAGATACGCAGTATTTT. Translated, it gives CASSLGLGQASTDTQYF. Drawing the rest from reference TRBV7-9 and TRBJ2-3, the complete variable domain is DTGVSQNPRHKITKRGQNVTFRCDPISEHNRLYWYRQTLGQGPEFLTYFQNEAQLEKSRLLSDRFSAERPKGSFSTLEIQRTEQGDSAMYLCASSLGLGQASTDTQYFGPGTRLTVL.

The V and J genes are TRBV5-4 and TRBJ1-2, with D uncertain. Germline V gene data show CDR1 as SGHNT and CDR2 as YYREEE (reference sequence). V was trimmed by 4 bases and J by 0 bases, leaving 13 bases between them. This CDR3 has 15 residues. The chain's CDR3 is CASSHPTAANYGYTF. As DNA, the CDR3 is TGTGCCAGCAGCCACCCCACAGCAGCTAACTATGGCTACACCTTC. The full variable domain, in which reference TRBV5-4 and TRBJ1-2 provide the parts outside the CDR3, is ETGVTQSPTHLIKTRGQQVTLRCSSQSGHNTVSWYQQALGQGPQFIFQYYREEENGRGNFPPRFSGLQFPNYSSELNVNALELDDSALYLCASSHPTAANYGYTFGSGTRLTVV.

The chain uses TRBV6-2 or TRBV6-3 and TRBJ1-2; a weak D match, TRBD1 (6 bases). The germline gives CDR1 MNHEY, CDR2 SVGEGT. Between the trimmed V and J ends, which lost 5 bases and 8 bases, there was a span of 15 bases. The CDR3 is 13 residues long. CDR3 nucleotides: TGTGCCAGCAGTCCGAACAGGGAACGGGGCTACACCTTC. Residues: CASSPNRERGYTF.

The V gene is TRBV23-1, the J gene TRBJ2-3; 8 nucleotides align to TRBD2. TRBV23-1 is an open reading frame, and its role is uncertain. The V and J ends lost 4 bases and 4 bases, in that order; junction bases with no gene match: 10. The CDR3 spans 16 residues. CDR3 sequence (DNA): TGCGCCAGCAGTCGCTGTAACGGGAGGGCCCCAGATACGCAGTATTTT. It yields the protein CASSRCNGRAPDTQYF.

The chain uses TRBV3-1 (or the pseudogene TRBV3-2) and TRBJ2-3; 7 nucleotides agree with TRBD2. J was trimmed by 4 bases and V by 9 bases; bases with no gene match: 16. This CDR3 comprises 16 residues. Germline loops: CDR1 LGHDT, CDR2 YNNKEL (reference sequence). As DNA, the CDR3 is TGTGCCAGTTCCCAAGGGGCGGGGAGGGGCGCAGATACGCAGTATTTT. It yields the protein CASSQGAGRGADTQYF.

The chain is built from TRBV9 and TRBJ2-1; 14 bases match TRBD2. The CDR3 runs 20 residues. CDR1 is SGDLS and CDR2 is YYNGEE in the germline V gene. Trimming removed 0 bases from V and 0 bases from J; junction bases left unmatched: 8. The CDR3 sequence: CASSVGLAGGPLSSYNEQFF. The DNA for the CDR3 is TGTGCCAGCAGCGTAGGACTAGCGGGAGGGCCTCTGAGCTCCTACAATGAGCAGTTCTTC.

This clone was seen just once. The V call is TRBV4-2, the J call TRBJ2-6; 8 bases are shared with TRBD2. Germline assignment: CDR1 LGHNA and CDR2 YNFKEQ. This CDR3 comprises 17 residues. The junction had 3 bases not matched to a gene; V was cut back by 2 bases and J by 0 bases. CDR3 sequence (DNA): TGTGCCAGCAGCCAATTTGCGGGGGGCTCTGGGGCCAACGTCCTGACTTTC. Protein sequence: CASSQFAGGSGANVLTF.

This chain links TRBV14 with TRBJ2-7; 9 nucleotides line up with TRBD2. The CDR3 sequence is 15 residues long. V lost 2 bases to trimming and J lost 3 bases; unmatched junction nucleotides: 5. Germline lookup yields CDR1 SGHDN and CDR2 FVKESK. The CDR3 loop is CASSQTGTSFYEQYF. In DNA form, the CDR3 reads TGTGCCAGCAGCCAAACCGGGACTAGCTTCTACGAGCAGTACTTC.

This chain joins TRBV3-1 (or the pseudogene TRBV3-2) and TRBJ1-2; D may be TRBD1 (5 bases). CDR1 LGHDT and CDR2 YNNKEL come from the germline V gene (reference sequence). Trimming stripped 0 bases from V and 2 bases from J, with 13 bases between. The CDR3 totals 16 residues. For the CDR3, the DNA is TGTGCCAGCAGCCAAGAGTCCCTGCAGGGAAACTATGGCTACACCTTC. Amino acids: CASSQESLQGNYGYTF.

The CDR3 sequence: CASSITPRTGYQETQYF. The CDR3 bases are TGTGCCAGTAGTATCACCCCCAGGACAGGGTACCAAGAGACCCAGTACTTC. The rearrangement joins TRBV19 to TRBJ2-5; 8 bases agree with TRBD1. Trimming at V came to 3 bases and at J to 0 bases, leaving 9 bases not matched to a gene. The CDR3 consists of 17 residues. Per the germline V gene, CDR1 is LNHDA and CDR2 is SQIVND (reference sequence).

The chain combines TRBV4-1 with TRBJ2-1, with a tentative D call TRBD2 (5 bases). Trimming took off 0 bases at V and 7 bases at J, with 10 bases between the two ends. The CDR3 sequence is 14 residues long. Germline V lookup: CDR1 MGHRA, CDR2 YSYEKL. The CDR3, as DNA: TGCGCCAGCAGCCAAGAGAATAGGGAGAATGAGCAGTTCTTC. Amino acid sequence: CASSQENRENEQFF.

The chain links TRBV2 to TRBJ2-7; D unclear. From germline, CDR1 is SNHLY and CDR2 FYNNEI. The ends were cut back, 0 bases at V and 0 bases at J, with 12 bases in the middle. The CDR3 covers 16 residues. As DNA, the CDR3 is TGTGCCAGCAGTGAAGCCGTTGGTAGGAGCTCCTACGAGCAGTACTTC. Translation gives CASSEAVGRSSYEQYF.

V usage is TRBV9 and J usage is TRBJ2-1; 8 nucleotides agree with TRBD2. J lost 2 bases, V lost 2 bases, and 6 bases had no gene match. The CDR3 has 16 amino acids. Germline V CDR1 and CDR2: SGDLS, YYNGEE. The CDR3 DNA reads TGTGCCAGCAGCGTCCTCGAAGCGGGGGCCTACAATGAGCAGTTCTTC. It codes for CASSVLEAGAYNEQFF.

The CDR3 DNA reads as TGTGCCACCAGTGAAAGTCCGGGAGAAGACTGGCAAGAGACCCAGTACTTC. It encodes CATSESPGEDWQETQYF. The chain combines TRBV24-1 with TRBJ2-5, with a possible D match to TRBD2 (6 bases). Germline loops: CDR1 KGHDR, CDR2 SFDVKD. The CDR3 covers 17 residues. Trimming cost V 4 bases and J 2 bases, with 19 bases left between them.

The CDR3 DNA reads TGTGCCAGCAGCGTAGACGGCAGGGCATCCGAGCAGTACTTC. It is translated as CASSVDGRASEQYF. J is TRBJ2-7 and V is TRBV9, with D tentatively TRBD1 (5 bases). Trimming cost V 0 bases and J 6 bases, with 13 bases left between them. CDR3 length equals 14 residues. Germline assignment: CDR1 SGDLS and CDR2 YYNGEE.

This sequence joins TRBV5-1 and TRBJ2-7, with TRBD1 matching 8 bases. With V trimmed by 4 bases and J by 4 bases, 13 bases remained unmatched. Germline V gene lookup returns CDR1 SGHRS and CDR2 YFSETQ. The CDR3 contains 16 residues. The chain's CDR3 is CASSPAGGIGPYEQYF. In DNA, the CDR3 is TGCGCCAGCAGCCCGGCAGGGGGCATCGGGCCTTACGAGCAGTACTTC.

The chain joins TRBV12-3 or TRBV12-4 to TRBJ2-7; the D is unclear. The V end was cut by 3 bases, the J end by 4 bases, with 4 bases between. The CDR3 covers 11 residues. The CDR3 bases are TGTGCCAGCAGTTTCGGTTACGAGCAGTACTTC. This sequence encodes CASSFGYEQYF.

This clone was observed a handful of times. The sample holds other DNA sequences that translate to the same CDR3. The chain is built from TRBV18 and TRBJ1-1; possible D gene TRBD1, 5 bases. The germline V gene encodes CDR1 KGHSH and CDR2 LQKENI. V lost 2 bases and J 0 bases, leaving 7 bases between the germline ends. This CDR3 comprises 14 residues. CDR3 DNA: TGTGCCAGCTCACCAAGGGGTATGAACACTGAAGCTTTCTTT. It translates to CASSPRGMNTEAFF.

The chain employs TRBV7-2 and TRBJ1-1; weak D call: TRBD1 (6 bases). The ends were cut back, 0 bases at V and 4 bases at J, with 12 bases in the middle. This CDR3 region has 15 residues. From germline, CDR1 is SGHTA and CDR2 FQGNSA. DNA of the CDR3: TGTGCCAGCAGCTTAGCGCTCGCAGGGGCCACTGAAGCTTTCTTT. Protein sequence: CASSLALAGATEAFF.

The V gene is TRBV25-1, the J gene TRBJ2-5; D not certain. The CDR3 is 14 residues long. V was clipped by 3 bases and J by 5 bases, with 13 bases between them. Germline CDR1 and CDR2: MGHDK and SYGVNS. The CDR3 region is CASSDLDARETQYF. The CDR3 nucleotides read TGTGCCAGCAGTGATCTAGACGCAAGGGAGACCCAGTACTTC. Complete variable domain (other parts from reference TRBV25-1 and TRBJ2-5): EADIYQTPRYLVIGTGKKITLECSQTMGHDKMYWYQQDPGMELHLIHYSYGVNSTEKGDLSSESTVSRIRTEHFPLTLESARPSHTSQYLCASSDLDARETQYFGPGTRLLVL.

This rearrangement joins TRBV15 to TRBJ1-1; D gene unclear. This CDR3 contains 13 residues. V was clipped by 5 bases and J by 1 base, with 8 bases between them. Germline loops: CDR1 LNHNV, CDR2 YYDKDF (reference sequence). CDR3 nucleotides: TGTGCCACCAGCGTAAACTGGAACACTGAAGCTTTCTTT. This translates into CATSVNWNTEAFF.

The V gene is TRBV28, the J gene TRBJ2-6, with D perhaps TRBD1 (6 bases). The germline CDR1 and CDR2 sequences are MDHEN and SYDVKM. The germline V and J ends were trimmed by 4 bases and 1 base, with 17 bases remaining between them. The CDR3 spans 18 residues. CDR3 sequence (DNA): TGTGCCAGCAGTTCCCCGGCAGGGGTGGTTTCTGGGGCCAACGTCCTGACTTTC. This gives the protein CASSSPAGVVSGANVLTF.

V usage is TRBV3-1 (or the pseudogene TRBV3-2) and J usage is TRBJ2-5, with 7 bases that match TRBD1. Unmatched junction bases numbered 7, after V lost 5 bases and J lost 4 bases. The CDR3 extends over 14 amino acids. CDR1 and CDR2 (germline): LGHDT, YNNKEL (reference sequence). CDR3 coding DNA: TGTGCCAGCAGCACAGGGGTAACGTCAGAGACCCAGTACTTC. It encodes CASSTGVTSETQYF.

The chain couples TRBV30 to TRBJ2-7; D possibly corresponds to TRBD1 (6 bases). The V and J ends lost 2 bases and 3 bases respectively, with 11 bases between them. The CDR3 sequence is 13 residues long. Germline CDR1 reads GTSNPN; CDR2 reads SVGIG (reference sequence). CDR3: CAWSPTGFYEQYF. For the CDR3, the DNA is TGTGCCTGGAGTCCCACAGGGTTCTACGAGCAGTACTTC.